This is a list of T cell receptor beta chains from one sample in a study of CD8+CD57+ T cells in acquired aplastic anemia. TCRdb fed the reads into MiXCR, producing one record per CDR3 protein. Of 35,000 to 45,000 distinct CDR3 sequences listed, approximately 67% are singletons. Sequencing was performed on sorted CD4+, CD8+, or CD8+CD57+ T cells (not recorded which) from PBMCs. The receptors were sampled from a human donor in good health, serving as a control. Both conserved end residues are part of each CDR3. Each record gives: clone size, V gene, D gene, J gene, CDR3 DNA, CDR3 protein. The D gene is left open where the match is weak. Expanded clones are given a class, and other clones once, few, many or no size at all.

.,TRBV20-1,.,TRBJ2-1,TGCAGTGCTGAGGGAAATGAGCAGTTCTTC,CSAEGNEQFF
many,TRBV5-4,TRBD2,TRBJ2-5,TGTGCCAGCAGCTTATCTGCGGGAGTCCAAGAGACCCAGTACTTC,CASSLSAGVQETQYF
.,TRBV19,.,TRBJ2-7,TGTGCCAGTAGTGAAGCAGGGTTGAACATACCTACATCCTACGAGCAGTACTTC,CASSEAGLNIPTSYEQYF
.,TRBV7-2,.,TRBJ1-1,TGTGCCAGCAGCCATCCGGGGAACACTGAAGCTTTCTTT,CASSHPGNTEAFF
.,TRBV24-1,.,TRBJ2-5,TGTGCCACCAGTGACGAAGGTGGACAGAATCAAGAGACCCAGTACTTC,CATSDEGGQNQETQYF
many,TRBV10-3,TRBD2,TRBJ2-1,TGTGCCACCGGGGGGGCCGACTCCTACAATGAGCAGTTCTTC,CATGGADSYNEQFF
.,TRBV29-1,.,TRBJ1-2,TGCAGCGCAAGGGGCAGCATCTATGGCTACACCTTC,CSARGSIYGYTF
.,TRBV4-3,.,TRBJ1-2,TGCGCCAGCAGCCAAGCCACAGGGACTGGCTATGGCTACACCTTC,CASSQATGTGYGYTF
.,TRBV2,.,TRBJ1-2,TGTGCCAGCAGGGGCGAGGCTGGCTACACCTTC,CASRGEAGYTF
once,TRBV19,TRBD1,TRBJ1-2,TGTGCCAGTAGGCCTGGGACAGGGATCGGAGGCTACACCTTC,CASRPGTGIGGYTF
.,TRBV10-1,.,TRBJ2-1,TGCGCCAGCAGTACCGGACTGTACAATGAGCAGTTCTTC,CASSTGLYNEQFF
.,TRBV11-2,TRBD2,TRBJ2-2,TGTGCCACCCCTCCCCCTGTACTAGCGGGGGGGCCGGACGGGGAGCCGCTTTTT,CATPPPVLAGGPDGEPLF
.,TRBV24-1,.,TRBJ1-2,TGTGCCACCAGTGATTTCGGGGATGGCTACACCTTC,CATSDFGDGYTF
.,TRBV20-1,TRBD1,TRBJ2-7,TGCAGTGCTAGAGATCTCGCGCCGGACAGGCCGATTTCCTACGAGCAGCACTTC,CSARDLAPDRPISYEQHF
.,TRBV19,.,TRBJ2-1,TGTGCCAGTAGAACGCGGTACAATGAGCAGTTCTTC,CASRTRYNEQFF
.,TRBV19,TRBD1,TRBJ1-5,TGTGCCAGTAGTATAGGGAACAGGGGTGGTCAGCCCCAGCATTTT,CASSIGNRGGQPQHF